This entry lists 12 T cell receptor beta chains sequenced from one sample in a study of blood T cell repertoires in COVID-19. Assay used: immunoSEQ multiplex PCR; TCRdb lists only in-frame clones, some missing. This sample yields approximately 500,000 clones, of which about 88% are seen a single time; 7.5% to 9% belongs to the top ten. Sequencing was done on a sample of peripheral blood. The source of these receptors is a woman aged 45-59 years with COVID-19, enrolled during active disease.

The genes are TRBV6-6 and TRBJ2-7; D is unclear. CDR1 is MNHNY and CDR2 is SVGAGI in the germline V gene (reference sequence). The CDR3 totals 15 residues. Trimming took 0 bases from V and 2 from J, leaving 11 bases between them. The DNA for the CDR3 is TGTGCCAGCAGTTACTCGAGTTCAGGTACCTACGAGCAGTACTTC. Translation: CASSYSSSGTYEQYF.

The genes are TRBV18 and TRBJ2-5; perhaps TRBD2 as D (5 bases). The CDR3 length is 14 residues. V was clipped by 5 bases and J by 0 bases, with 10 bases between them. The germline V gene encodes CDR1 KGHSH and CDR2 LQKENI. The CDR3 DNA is TGTGCCAGCTCAAATACCGGGAACCAAGAGACCCAGTACTTC. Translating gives CASSNTGNQETQYF.

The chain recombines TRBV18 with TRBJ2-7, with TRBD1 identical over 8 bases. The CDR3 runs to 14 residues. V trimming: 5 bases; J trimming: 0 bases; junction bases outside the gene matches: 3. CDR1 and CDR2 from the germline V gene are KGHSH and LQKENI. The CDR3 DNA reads TGTGCCAGCTCAGCGACAGGGGACTCCTACGAGCAGTACTTC. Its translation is CASSATGDSYEQYF.

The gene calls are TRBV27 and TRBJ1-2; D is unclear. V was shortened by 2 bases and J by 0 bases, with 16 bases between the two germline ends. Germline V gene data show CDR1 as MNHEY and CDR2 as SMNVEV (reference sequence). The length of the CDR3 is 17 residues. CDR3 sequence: CASSLAFARAPNYGYTF. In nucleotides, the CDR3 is TGTGCCAGCAGTTTAGCCTTTGCGAGGGCACCTAACTATGGCTACACCTTC.

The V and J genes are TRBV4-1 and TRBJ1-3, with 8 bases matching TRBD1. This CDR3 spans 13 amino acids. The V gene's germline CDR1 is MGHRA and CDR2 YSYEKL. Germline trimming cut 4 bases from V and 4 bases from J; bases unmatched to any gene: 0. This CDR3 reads CASSRTGGNTIYF. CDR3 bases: TGCGCCAGCAGCCGGACAGGGGGAAACACCATATATTTT.

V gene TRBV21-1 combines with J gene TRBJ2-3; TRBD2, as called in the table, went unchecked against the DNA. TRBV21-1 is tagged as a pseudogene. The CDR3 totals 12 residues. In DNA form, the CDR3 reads TGTGCCAGCAGGATAGTCACAGATACGCAGTATTTT. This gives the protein CASRIVTDTQYF.

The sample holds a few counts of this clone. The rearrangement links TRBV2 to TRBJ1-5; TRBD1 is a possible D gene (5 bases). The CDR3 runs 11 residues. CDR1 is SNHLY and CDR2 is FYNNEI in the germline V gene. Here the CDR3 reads CAWGVYQPQHF. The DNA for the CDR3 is TGTGCTTGGGGGGTTTATCAGCCCCAGCATTTT.

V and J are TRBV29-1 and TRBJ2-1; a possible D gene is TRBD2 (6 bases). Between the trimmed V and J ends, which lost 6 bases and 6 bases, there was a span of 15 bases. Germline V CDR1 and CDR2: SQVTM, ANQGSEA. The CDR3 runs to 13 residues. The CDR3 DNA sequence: TGCAGCGTCGACGGTGGGGGAGGCAATGAGCAGTTCTTC. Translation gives CSVDGGGGNEQFF.

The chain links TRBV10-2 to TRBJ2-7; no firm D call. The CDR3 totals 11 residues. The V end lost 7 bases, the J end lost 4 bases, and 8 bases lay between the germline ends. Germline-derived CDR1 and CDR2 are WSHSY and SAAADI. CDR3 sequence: CASIRDYEQYF. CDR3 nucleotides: TGCGCCAGCATTCGAGATTACGAGCAGTACTTC.

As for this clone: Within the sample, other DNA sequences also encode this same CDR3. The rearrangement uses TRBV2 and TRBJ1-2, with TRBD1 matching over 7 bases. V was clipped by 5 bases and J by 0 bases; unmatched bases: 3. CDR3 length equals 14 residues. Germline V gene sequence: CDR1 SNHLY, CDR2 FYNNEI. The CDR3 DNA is TGTGCCAGCAGTCTTACAGGGGCTAACTATGGCTACACCTTC. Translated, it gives CASSLTGANYGYTF. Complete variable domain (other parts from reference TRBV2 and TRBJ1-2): EPEVTQTPSHQVTQMGQEVILRCVPISNHLYFYWYRQILGQKVEFLVSFYNNEISEKSEIFDDQFSVERPDGSNFTLKIRSTKLEDSAMYFCASSLTGANYGYTFGSGTRLTVV.

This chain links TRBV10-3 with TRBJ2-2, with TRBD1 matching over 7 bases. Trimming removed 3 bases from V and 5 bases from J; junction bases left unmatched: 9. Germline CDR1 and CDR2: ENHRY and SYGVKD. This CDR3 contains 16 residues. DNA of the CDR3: TGTGCCATCAGTGACAACAGGGGAGTTAATACCGGGGAGCTGTTTTTT. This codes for CAISDNRGVNTGELFF.

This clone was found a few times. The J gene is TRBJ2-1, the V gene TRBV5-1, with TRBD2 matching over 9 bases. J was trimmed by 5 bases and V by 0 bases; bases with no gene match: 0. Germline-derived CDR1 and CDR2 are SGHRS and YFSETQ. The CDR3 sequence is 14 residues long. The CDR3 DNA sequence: TGCGCCAGCAGCTTGGGACTAGCGGACAATGAGCAGTTCTTC. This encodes CASSLGLADNEQFF.